The 22 T cell receptor beta chains listed next were all sequenced from one sample in a study of CD8 T cells in ankylosing spondylitis. TCRdb re-analysed the 5' RACE reads in MiXCR, keeping a single row per CDR3 protein. This table holds 300,000 to 400,000 distinct CDR3 sequences, about 15% found once. The sequenced material came from blood, either unsorted or a sorted T cell fraction (not recorded which). The receptors derive from a male donor with ankylosing spondylitis or in good health (not recorded which).

The genes are TRBV5-6 and TRBJ2-7; D is unclear. Germline assignment: CDR1 SGHDT and CDR2 YYEEEE. The CDR3 length is 11 residues. V was shortened by 2 bases and J by 6 bases, with 6 bases between the two germline ends. CDR3 amino acids: CASSFEAEQYF. The CDR3 DNA sequence: TGTGCCAGCAGCTTTGAAGCCGAGCAGTACTTC.

This clonotype was picked up many times. This rearrangement joins TRBV12-3 or TRBV12-4 to TRBJ1-1; no clear D. This CDR3 has 11 amino acids. The V end lost 1 base, the J end lost 4 bases, and 1 base lay between the germline ends. The CDR3 region is CASSLGTEAFF. The CDR3 nucleotides read TGTGCCAGCAGTTTAGGCACTGAAGCTTTCTTT.

In its sample, this clonotype was seen once. The chain has TRBV6-2 or TRBV6-3 and TRBJ2-3; D is unclear. CDR1 is MNHEY, CDR2 SVGEGT, per germline. The length of the CDR3 is 14 residues. The V end lost 2 bases, the J end lost 4 bases, and 10 bases lay between the germline ends. The CDR3, as DNA: TGTGCCAGCAGTTACCTACGTACGGCAGATACGCAGTATTTT. This encodes CASSYLRTADTQYF.

This sequence joins TRBV20-1 and TRBJ1-6; D is unresolved. The V gene's germline CDR1 is DFQATT and CDR2 SNEGSKA (reference sequence). V lost 0 bases, J lost 7 bases, and 7 bases lay in between. The CDR3 has 13 residues. In DNA, the CDR3 is TGCAGTGCTAGAGATACGGGGAATTCACCCCTCCACTTT. Protein product: CSARDTGNSPLHF.

V gene TRBV7-2 combines with J gene TRBJ1-4; 8 bases agree with TRBD1. V shed 1 base and J 4 bases; nucleotides not matched to a gene: 2. CDR1 is SGHTA and CDR2 is FQGNSA in the germline V gene. There are 15 residues in the CDR3. CDR3 in amino acids: CASSLGGQVNEKLFF. The CDR3 DNA sequence: TGTGCCAGCAGCTTAGGGGGACAGGTTAATGAAAAACTGTTTTTT.

This clonotype was picked up a small number of times. The chain couples TRBV7-2 to TRBJ1-6; D gene uncertain. Germline assignment: CDR1 SGHTA and CDR2 FQGNSA. Trimming shortened V by 3 bases and J by 11 bases, and 11 bases separated the two germline ends. There are 13 residues in the CDR3. DNA for the CDR3: TGTGCCAGCAGCTTGGAGACATGGGCACCCCTCCACTTT. This encodes CASSLETWAPLHF.

This chain links TRBV4-1 with TRBJ2-3, with 8 bases lining up with TRBD1. The ends lost 0 bases at V and 4 bases at J; junction bases unmatched: 9. The CDR3 is 17 amino acids. The germline V gene has CDR1 MGHRA and CDR2 YSYEKL. In nucleotides, the CDR3 is TGCGCCAGCAGCCAAGAGTTTGGACAGGGATTCGCAGATACGCAGTATTTT. This translates into CASSQEFGQGFADTQYF.

This clonotype was seen more than once but under ten times. CDR3 in amino acids: CASSLGQSLDEQYF. CDR3 bases: TGTGCCAGCAGCCTGGGACAGTCCCTTGACGAGCAGTACTTC. This sequence joins TRBV2 and TRBJ2-7; the match to TRBD1 covers 7 bases. The CDR3 spans 14 residues. CDR1 and CDR2 (germline): SNHLY, FYNNEI. J gave up 5 bases and V 6 bases, and 10 bases lay outside the gene matches.

This clonotype came up a few times. DNA for the CDR3: TGTGCCAGCAGCCGCAGATCCGGGACAGGTACCTACGAGCAGTACTTC. Translated, it gives CASSRRSGTGTYEQYF. V gene TRBV14 combines with J gene TRBJ2-7; 8 nucleotides line up with TRBD1. Germline CDR1 reads SGHDN; CDR2 reads FVKESK. This CDR3 is built from 16 residues. The V segment lost 4 bases and the J segment 2 bases; nucleotides outside the gene matches: 10.

A few counts support this clonotype. The chain uses TRBV29-1 and TRBJ2-1; no clear D. In germline, CDR1 is SQVTM, CDR2 ANQGSEA. The CDR3 contains 11 residues. V shed 2 bases and J shed 4 bases, with 3 bases lying between them. The CDR3 DNA reads as TGCAGCGTTGAAAGTTACAATGAGCAGTTCTTC. As protein: CSVESYNEQFF.

This clonotype was found a few times. This chain uses TRBV5-1 with TRBJ2-5; 8 nucleotides line up with TRBD2. CDR1 is SGHRS, CDR2 YFSETQ, per germline. J gave up 9 bases and V 4 bases, and 8 bases lay outside the gene matches. CDR3 length equals 13 residues. The CDR3 region is CASSPGGGLAQYF. The CDR3, as DNA: TGCGCCAGCAGCCCCGGGGGGGGCTTGGCCCAGTACTTC.

The table lists this clonotype with a few counts. J is TRBJ2-3 and V is TRBV10-1; the D is unclear. Trimming pared 0 bases from V and 0 bases from J, leaving 4 bases between. The germline V gene has CDR1 WNHNN and CDR2 SYGVQD (reference sequence). The CDR3 spans 14 residues. This CDR3 is CASSESLSTDTQYF. The CDR3, as DNA: TGCGCCAGCAGTGAGTCTCTGAGCACAGATACGCAGTATTTT.

V and J are TRBV3-1 and TRBJ2-2; 15 bases fit TRBD2. Germline CDR1 reads LGHDT; CDR2 reads YNNKEL (reference sequence). This CDR3 contains 14 residues. V gave up 10 bases and J gave up 6 bases; unmatched junction bases: 3. CDR3 sequence: CATRTSGGAGELFF. The DNA of the CDR3 is TGTGCCACCAGGACTAGCGGGGGGGCCGGGGAGCTGTTTTTT.

This clonotype was seen a few times. V gene TRBV25-1 combines with J gene TRBJ1-6; possible D gene TRBD1, 6 bases. Trimming removed 4 bases from V and 2 bases from J, with 9 bases in between. The germline V gene encodes CDR1 MGHDK and CDR2 SYGVNS. The CDR3 is made up of 15 amino acids. CDR3 sequence reads: CASSASGAYNSPLHF. As DNA, the CDR3 is TGTGCCAGCAGTGCCTCAGGGGCCTATAATTCACCCCTCCACTTT.

This chain connects TRBV20-1 to TRBJ2-1; TRBD2 matches 8 bases. The CDR3 is 16 residues long. The germline V gene encodes CDR1 DFQATT and CDR2 SNEGSKA (reference sequence). J gave up 3 bases and V 6 bases, and 13 bases lay outside the gene matches. The CDR3 loop reads CSAPRGMSGGYNEQFF. CDR3 coding DNA: TGCAGTGCCCCTCGAGGGATGAGCGGGGGCTACAATGAGCAGTTCTTC.

The rearrangement joins TRBV6-1 to TRBJ1-1; D might be TRBD1 (5 bases). V lost 6 bases, J lost 2 bases, and 13 bases lay in between. This CDR3 is 14 amino acids long. Germline loops: CDR1 MNHNS, CDR2 SASEGT. The CDR3 bases are TGTGCCAGCAGCTCCCGACAGAGTAACACTGAAGCTTTCTTT. It translates to CASSSRQSNTEAFF.

The V and J genes are TRBV5-6 and TRBJ2-2; maybe TRBD2 (5 bases). Germline V lookup: CDR1 SGHDT, CDR2 YYEEEE. The V end was cut by 7 bases, the J end by 0 bases, with 10 bases between. The CDR3 covers 14 residues. In DNA form, the CDR3 reads TGTGCCAGCTACCGGACTCCGAACACCGGGGAGCTGTTTTTT. This encodes CASYRTPNTGELFF.

This clonotype was recorded a few times. This chain uses TRBV7-2 with TRBJ1-1; D uncertain. CDR3 size: 14 residues. V lost 1 base and J 0 bases, leaving 6 bases between the germline ends. CDR1 SGHTA and CDR2 FQGNSA come from the germline V gene. CDR3 in DNA: TGTGCCAGCAGCTTAGTGAGGGTGAACACTGAAGCTTTCTTT. Translated: CASSLVRVNTEAFF.

This chain links TRBV4-1 with TRBJ2-7; 13 nucleotides align to TRBD2. The germline V gene encodes CDR1 MGHRA and CDR2 YSYEKL. Trimming cost V 2 bases and J 5 bases; bases outside gene matches: 3. The CDR3 contains 15 residues. CDR3 amino acids: CASSQRTSGGHEQYF. CDR3 bases: TGCGCCAGCAGCCAACGGACTAGCGGGGGCCACGAGCAGTACTTC.

This rearrangement joins TRBV2 to TRBJ2-1; D remains ambiguous. V gave up 7 bases and J gave up 10 bases, with 11 bases separating them. This CDR3 is 11 amino acids long. In germline, CDR1 is SNHLY, CDR2 FYNNEI. The CDR3 loop is CASTALREQFF. CDR3 bases: TGTGCCAGCACAGCTCTGAGGGAGCAGTTCTTC.

This clonotype was seen only a few times. The chain links TRBV5-1 to TRBJ2-4; D uncertain. The CDR3 runs 14 residues. Germline values: CDR1 SGHRS, CDR2 YFSETQ. The V and J ends lost 0 bases and 7 bases respectively, with 11 bases between them. The CDR3 region is CASSLGPTVNIQYF. CDR3 sequence (DNA): TGCGCCAGCAGCTTGGGGCCCACGGTGAACATTCAGTACTTC.

This clonotype occurred a few times. The rearrangement joins TRBV20-1 to TRBJ1-5; 8 bases map to TRBD1. The CDR3 has 18 amino acids. The junction had 14 bases not matched to a gene; V was cut back by 0 bases and J by 4 bases. Per germline, CDR1 DFQATT and CDR2 SNEGSKA (reference sequence). CDR3 amino acids: CSARDEFMAGGLNQPQHF. As DNA, the CDR3 is TGCAGTGCTAGAGATGAATTTATGGCAGGGGGCTTGAATCAGCCCCAGCATTTT.